This T cell receptor (beta chain) derives from a study of cytomegalovirus exposure and HLA in healthy donors. Findings and limits, study-wide: Associated with cytomegalovirus, according to the listing, were around 170 TCR beta chains.

A note on this clone: The antigen is not known.

The PCR made use of 60 Vbeta and 13 Jbeta primers. Using immunoSEQ multiplex PCR, the repertoire was profiled, and TCRdb retains in-frame clones only, with some absent. This sample has about 120,000 clones, with roughly 9% found just once. Germline V gene lookup returns CDR1 MNHNY and CDR2 SVGAGI (reference sequence). The V and J ends lost 5 bases and 2 bases, in that order; junction bases with no gene match: 5. CDR3 length: 14 amino acids. The chain combines TRBV6-6 with TRBJ1-2, with 7 nucleotides matching TRBD1. The clonotype comes from a woman between 40 and 55 years old in good health and CMV-seropositive. The sequencing input was PBMCs. CDR3 in DNA: TGTGCCAGCAGTCCCTCGACAGGGAACTATGGCTACACCTTC. Its protein product is CASSPSTGNYGYTF.